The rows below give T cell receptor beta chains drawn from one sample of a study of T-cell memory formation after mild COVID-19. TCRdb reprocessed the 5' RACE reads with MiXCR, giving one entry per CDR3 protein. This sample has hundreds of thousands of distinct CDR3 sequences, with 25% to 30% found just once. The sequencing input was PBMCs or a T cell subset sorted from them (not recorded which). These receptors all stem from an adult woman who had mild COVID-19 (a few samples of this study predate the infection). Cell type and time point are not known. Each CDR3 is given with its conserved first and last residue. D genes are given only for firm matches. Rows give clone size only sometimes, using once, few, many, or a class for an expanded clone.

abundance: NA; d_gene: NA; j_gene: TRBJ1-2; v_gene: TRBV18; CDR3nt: TGTGCCAGCTCTTCATCGATAGGACGGGATTATGGCTACACCTTC; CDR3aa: CASSSSIGRDYGYTF
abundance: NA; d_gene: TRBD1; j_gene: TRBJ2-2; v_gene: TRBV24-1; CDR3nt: TGTGCCACCAGTGAAGGGGGCCTGAACACCGGGGAGCTGTTTTTT; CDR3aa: CATSEGGLNTGELFF
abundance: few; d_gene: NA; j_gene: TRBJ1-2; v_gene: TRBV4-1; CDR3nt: TGCGCCAGCAGCCCATATTTGATAAGGGAGGGCTATGGCTACACCTTC; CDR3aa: CASSPYLIREGYGYTF
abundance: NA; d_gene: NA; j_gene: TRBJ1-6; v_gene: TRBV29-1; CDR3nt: TGCAGCGTTCGGCAGGGGCTATCCTATAATTCACCCCTCCACTTT; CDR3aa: CSVRQGLSYNSPLHF
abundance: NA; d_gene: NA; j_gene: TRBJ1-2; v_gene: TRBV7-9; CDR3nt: TGTGCCAGCAGCTTAGCTCAGGGATCCTACACCTTC; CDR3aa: CASSLAQGSYTF
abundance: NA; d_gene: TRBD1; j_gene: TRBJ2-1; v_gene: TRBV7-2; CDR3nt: TGTGCCAGCAGCCCGATGGGACAGATCAACAATGAGCAGTTCTTC; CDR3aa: CASSPMGQINNEQFF
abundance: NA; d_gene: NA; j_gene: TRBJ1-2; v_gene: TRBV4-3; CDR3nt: TGCGCCAGCAGCCAAGAATGGGCAGCCGGTGATGGCTACACCTTC; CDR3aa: CASSQEWAAGDGYTF
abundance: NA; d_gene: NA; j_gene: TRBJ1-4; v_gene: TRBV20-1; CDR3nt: TGCAGTGCTAGTTTACAGGAACATAGTGAAAAACTGTTTTTT; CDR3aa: CSASLQEHSEKLFF
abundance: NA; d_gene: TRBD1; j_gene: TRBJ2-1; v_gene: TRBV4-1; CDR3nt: TGCGCCAGTGAACAGGGGTCCTCCAATGAGCAGTTCTTC; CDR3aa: CASEQGSSNEQFF
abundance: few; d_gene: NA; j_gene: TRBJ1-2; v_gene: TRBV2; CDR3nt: TGTGCCAGCAGTGAGGGCAGTAACTATGGCTACACCTTC; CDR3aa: CASSEGSNYGYTF
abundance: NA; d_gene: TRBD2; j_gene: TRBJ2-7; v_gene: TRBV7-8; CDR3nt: TGTGCCAGCAGCCCGCTAGCGGTCTCCTACGAGCAGTACTTC; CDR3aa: CASSPLAVSYEQYF
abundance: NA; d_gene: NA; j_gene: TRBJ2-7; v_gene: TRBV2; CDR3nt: TGTGCCAGCAGTGTAGGACTAAGGACGACCTACGAGCAGTACTTC; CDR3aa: CASSVGLRTTYEQYF
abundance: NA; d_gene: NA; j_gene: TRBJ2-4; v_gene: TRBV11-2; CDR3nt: TGTGCCAGCAGCACAGGGTTAGGTATCAAAAACATTCAGTACTTC; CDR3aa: CASSTGLGIKNIQYF
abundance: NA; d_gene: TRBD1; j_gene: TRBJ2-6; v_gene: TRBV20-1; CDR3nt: TGCAGCTCGACCCCTCCGACAGGGTACTTTTCTGGGGCCAACGTCCTGACTTTC; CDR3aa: CSSTPPTGYFSGANVLTF
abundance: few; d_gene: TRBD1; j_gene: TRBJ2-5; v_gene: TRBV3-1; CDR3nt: TGTGCCAGCAGCCACGGACAGGGGAGGACCCAGTACTTC; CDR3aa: CASSHGQGRTQYF
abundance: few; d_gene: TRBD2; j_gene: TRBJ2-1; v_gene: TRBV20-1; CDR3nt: TGCAGTGCTAGGGCACTAGCGGGGGGAGTCTACAATGAGCAGTTCTTC; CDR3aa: CSARALAGGVYNEQFF
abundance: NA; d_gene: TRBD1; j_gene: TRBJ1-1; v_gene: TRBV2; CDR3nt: TGTGCCAGCACAACGGCGGGACAGGTTATTACTGGAGAGGAAGCTTTCTTT; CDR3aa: CASTTAGQVITGEEAFF
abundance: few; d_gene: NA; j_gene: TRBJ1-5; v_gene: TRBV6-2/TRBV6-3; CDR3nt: TGTGCCAGCAGTCCACCTCCAGGGTCCTTTCGCAATCAGCCCCAGCATTTT; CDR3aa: CASSPPPGSFRNQPQHF
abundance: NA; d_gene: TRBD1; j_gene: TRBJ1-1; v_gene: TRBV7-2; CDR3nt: TGTGCCAGCAGCTTTGGGACAGGGTTGTCATATGTGGACACTGAAGCTTTCTTT; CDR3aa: CASSFGTGLSYVDTEAFF
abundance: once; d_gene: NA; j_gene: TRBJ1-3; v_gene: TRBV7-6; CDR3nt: TGTGCCAGCAGCCTACAGGAGTCCTCTGGAAACACCATATATTTT; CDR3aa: CASSLQESSGNTIYF
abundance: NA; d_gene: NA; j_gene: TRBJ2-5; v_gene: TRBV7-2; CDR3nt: TGTGCCAGCAGCTTAGCAATCAGTTACCAAGAGACCCAGTACTTC; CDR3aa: CASSLAISYQETQYF
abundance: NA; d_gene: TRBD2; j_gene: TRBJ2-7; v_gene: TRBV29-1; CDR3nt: TGCAGCGTTGAACTAGCGGACTACGAGCAGTACTTC; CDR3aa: CSVELADYEQYF
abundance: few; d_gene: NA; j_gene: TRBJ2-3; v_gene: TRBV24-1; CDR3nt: TGTGCCACCAGTGATTTGCGGGGAGACACAGATACGCAGTATTTT; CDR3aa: CATSDLRGDTDTQYF
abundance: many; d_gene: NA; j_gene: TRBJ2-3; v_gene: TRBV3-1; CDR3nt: TGTGCCAGCAGCCACTCCCGGTGGGGGGAGCAGTCTAGCACAGATACGCAGTATTTT; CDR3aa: CASSHSRWGEQSSTDTQYF
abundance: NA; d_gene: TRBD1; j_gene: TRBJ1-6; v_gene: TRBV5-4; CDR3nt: TGTGCCAGCAGCTTTGGGGACAGGGTAGACTCACCCCTCCACTTT; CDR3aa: CASSFGDRVDSPLHF
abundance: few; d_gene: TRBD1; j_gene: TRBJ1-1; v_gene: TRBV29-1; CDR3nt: TGCAGCGTTGAAAGGGGGCCCACTGAAGCTTTCTTT; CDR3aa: CSVERGPTEAFF
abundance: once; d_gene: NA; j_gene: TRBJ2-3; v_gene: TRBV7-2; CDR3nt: TGTGCCAGCACCCCCTGGGGGCGGGAGAGGTCAGATACGCAGTATTTT; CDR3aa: CASTPWGRERSDTQYF
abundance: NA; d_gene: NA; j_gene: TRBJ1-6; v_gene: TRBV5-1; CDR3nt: TGCGCCAGCAGCTTGGTTCAGGAGGGAAATTCACCCCTCCACTTT; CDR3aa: CASSLVQEGNSPLHF
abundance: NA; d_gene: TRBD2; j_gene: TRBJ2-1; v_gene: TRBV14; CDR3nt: TGTGCCAGCAGGTCCGCTTGGGGGGAGGGCCGGCATGAGCAGTTCTTC; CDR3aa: CASRSAWGEGRHEQFF
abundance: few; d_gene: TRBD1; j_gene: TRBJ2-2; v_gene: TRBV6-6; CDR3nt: TGTGCCAGCAGACCCCAGGGGGCGCAAAGGAACACCGGGGAGCTGTTTTTT; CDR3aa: CASRPQGAQRNTGELFF
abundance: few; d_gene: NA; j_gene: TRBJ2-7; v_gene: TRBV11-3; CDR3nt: TGTGCCAGCAGCTTAGAGGTCCAGCGGTACGAGCAGTACTTC; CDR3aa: CASSLEVQRYEQYF
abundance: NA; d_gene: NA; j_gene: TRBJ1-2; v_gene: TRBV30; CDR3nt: TGTGCCTGGGGCGGCGGCTATGGCTACACCTTC; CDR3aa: CAWGGGYGYTF
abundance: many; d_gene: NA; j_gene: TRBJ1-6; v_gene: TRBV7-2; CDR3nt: TGTGCCAGCAGCTTTGGGAGCTCCTATAATTCACCCCTCCACTTT; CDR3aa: CASSFGSSYNSPLHF
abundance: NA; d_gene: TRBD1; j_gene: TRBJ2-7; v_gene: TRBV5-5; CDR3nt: TGTGCCAGCAGTCGAGACAGGGGTCGTACCTACGAGCAGTACTTC; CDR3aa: CASSRDRGRTYEQYF
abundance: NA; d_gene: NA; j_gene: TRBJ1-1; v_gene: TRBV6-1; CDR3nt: TGTGCCAGCAGTGAGTACATGAACACTGAAGCTTTCTTT; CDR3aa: CASSEYMNTEAFF
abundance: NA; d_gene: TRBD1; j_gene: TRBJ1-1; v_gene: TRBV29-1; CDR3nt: TGCAGTTTGAGGGACAGGGCGAACACTGAAGCTTTCTTT; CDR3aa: CSLRDRANTEAFF
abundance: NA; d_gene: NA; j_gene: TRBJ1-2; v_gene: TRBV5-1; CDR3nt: TGCGCCAGCAGCCTGGGGAATATACAGGACAGCAGAATATATGGCTACACCTTC; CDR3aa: CASSLGNIQDSRIYGYTF
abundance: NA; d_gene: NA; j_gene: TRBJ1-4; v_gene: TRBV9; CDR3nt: TGTGCCAGCAGCCCACGGGGCGGGGGATACGAGAAACTGTTTTTT; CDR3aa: CASSPRGGGYEKLFF
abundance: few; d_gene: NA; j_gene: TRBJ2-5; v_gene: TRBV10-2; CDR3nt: TGCGCCAGCAGCCTCCCCACTCGGGGGCGGCAGTACCAAGAGACCCAGTACTTC; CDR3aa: CASSLPTRGRQYQETQYF
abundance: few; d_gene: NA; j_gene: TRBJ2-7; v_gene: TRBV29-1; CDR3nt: TGCAGCGTTGAAGTTAACACCTACCCCAGGAAGCAGTACTTC; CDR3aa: CSVEVNTYPRKQYF
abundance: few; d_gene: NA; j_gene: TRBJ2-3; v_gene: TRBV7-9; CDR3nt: TGTGCCAGCAGCAATCACGGGGATACGCAGTATTTT; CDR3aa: CASSNHGDTQYF
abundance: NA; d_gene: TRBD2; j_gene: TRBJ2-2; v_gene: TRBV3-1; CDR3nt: TGTGCCAGCAGCCCCGGGGCGGGGGGGCCTTCCGGGGAGCTGTTTTTT; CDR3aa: CASSPGAGGPSGELFF
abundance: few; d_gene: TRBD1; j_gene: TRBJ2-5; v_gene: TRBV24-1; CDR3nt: TGTGCCACACGGGGCAGGGGGGAGACCCAGTACTTC; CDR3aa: CATRGRGETQYF
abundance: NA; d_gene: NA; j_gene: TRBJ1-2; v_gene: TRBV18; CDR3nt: TGTGCCAGCTCACCATACGTAGACCCTGGGGATGGCTACACCTTC; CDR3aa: CASSPYVDPGDGYTF
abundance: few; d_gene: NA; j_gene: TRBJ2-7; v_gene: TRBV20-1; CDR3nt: TGCAGTGCTAGAGTTCAGGGGAGGGCCTCCTACGAGCAGTACTTC; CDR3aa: CSARVQGRASYEQYF
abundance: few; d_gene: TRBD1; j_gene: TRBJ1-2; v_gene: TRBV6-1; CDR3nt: TGTGCCAGCAGTGTTCCTGGGACAGGGGGTTATGGCTACACCTTC; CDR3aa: CASSVPGTGGYGYTF
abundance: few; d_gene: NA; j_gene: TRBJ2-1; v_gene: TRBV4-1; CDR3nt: TGCGCCAGCAGCCAACACGGGTCGAGCAATGAGCAGTTCTTC; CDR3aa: CASSQHGSSNEQFF
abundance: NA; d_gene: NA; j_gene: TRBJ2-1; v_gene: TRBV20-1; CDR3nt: TGCAGTGCTAGAGATATTGCAGTAGGGTCCTACAATGAGCAGTTCTTC; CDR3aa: CSARDIAVGSYNEQFF